This T cell receptor (beta chain) was sequenced for a study of Ad26.COV2.S vaccination and SARS-CoV-2 variants. Specified treatment: roughly 20 received Ad26.COV2.S at low or high dose, single or two shots; 5 received placebo; per-sample allocation not given. Each sample was drawn 63 days after the first injection (of vaccine or placebo). Generated by immunoSEQ multiplex PCR, the TCRdb table keeps only in-frame clones and is missing some. The profile shows some 250,000 clones, approximately 90% of them singletons. This CDR3 contains 14 residues. V shed 0 bases and J shed 6 bases, with 13 bases lying between them. Germline values: CDR1 SGHRS, CDR2 YFSETQ.

This clonotype was obtained from a person aged 18-65 years who received the Ad26.COV2.S COVID-19 vaccine or a placebo. The sequencing used peripheral blood, collected in a trial of Ad26.COV2.S vaccine versus placebo. J is TRBJ2-7 and V is TRBV5-1; either TRBD1 or TRBD2 may fit D (6 bases each). The chain's CDR3 is CASSLVGGQGEQYF. Here the CDR3 DNA reads TGCGCCAGCAGCTTGGTGGGGGGCCAGGGCGAGCAGTACTTC.